This paragraph reports one T cell receptor beta chain. Its antigen is unknown. The repertoire was sequenced with immunoSEQ multiplex PCR; TCRdb's copy has only in-frame clones and lacks some. Of about 94,000 clones in the sample, approximately 90% were seen once. The entry originates in a study of T cell responses to AZD1222 COVID-19 vaccine. Study-level results: Clonal diversity was possibly underestimated; the donors were predominantly white British and more often female. Among AZD1222 vaccinees, only 5 to 7 were seropositive at baseline. Across the whole spike, CD4 TCRs peaked at regions 160-218 and 743-854. Increases in Spike-specific TCR breadth and depth were seen after two AZD1222 doses.

The clonotype was recovered from an adult who received the AZD1222 COVID-19 vaccine. Sequencing used peripheral blood, obtained 28 days after the second AZD1222 dose.

The CDR3, as DNA: TGTGCCAGCAGCGGGGGACTAGCGGTCTCCTACAATGAGCAGTTCTTC. Translated, it gives CASSGGLAVSYNEQFF. The chain employs TRBV9 and TRBJ2-1; 11 nucleotides agree with TRBD2. The trim removed 3 bases at V and 0 bases at J, leaving 2 bases unmatched. The CDR3 extends over 16 amino acids. Germline assignment: CDR1 SGDLS and CDR2 YYNGEE.